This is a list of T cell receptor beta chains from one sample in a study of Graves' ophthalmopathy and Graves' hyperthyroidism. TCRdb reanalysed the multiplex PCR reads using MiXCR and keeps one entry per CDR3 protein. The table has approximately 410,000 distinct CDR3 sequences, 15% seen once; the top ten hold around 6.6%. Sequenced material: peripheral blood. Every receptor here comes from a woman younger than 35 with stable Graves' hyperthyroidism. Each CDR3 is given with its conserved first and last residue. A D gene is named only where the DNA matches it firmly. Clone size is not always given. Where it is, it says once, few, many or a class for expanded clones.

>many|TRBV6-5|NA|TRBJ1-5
TGTGCCAGCAGTCCCGGGCCTTCTCAGCCCCAGCATTTT
CASSPGPSQPQHF
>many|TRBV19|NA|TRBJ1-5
TGTGCCAGTAGTACCTGGAGAGGGAAATATGATCAGCCCCAGCATTTT
CASSTWRGKYDQPQHF
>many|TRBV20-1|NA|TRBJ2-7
TGCAGTGCTAGAGATAGCTGGGGGAGCTACGAGCAGTACTTC
CSARDSWGSYEQYF
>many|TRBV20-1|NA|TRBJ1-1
TGCAGTGCCGGAGGGGGATTTGAAGCTTTCTTT
CSAGGGFEAFF
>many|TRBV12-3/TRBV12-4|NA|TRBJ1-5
TGTGCCAGCAGTTTAGGGGACGTCAATCAGCCCCAGCATTTT
CASSLGDVNQPQHF
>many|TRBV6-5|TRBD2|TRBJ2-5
TGTGCCAGCAGTTCTAGCGGGGGGCACCAGACCCAGTACTTC
CASSSSGGHQTQYF
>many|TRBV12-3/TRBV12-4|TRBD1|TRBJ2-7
TGTGCCAGCAGTCCCGGGACAGGGGGCCCTGGGGAGCAGTACTTC
CASSPGTGGPGEQYF
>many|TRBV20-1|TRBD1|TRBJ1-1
TGCAGTGCTAGAGATTACAGGGGAGGGAACACTGAAGCTTTCTTT
CSARDYRGGNTEAFF
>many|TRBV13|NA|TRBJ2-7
TGTGCCAGCAGGAGGACAGAACCCTCCTACGAGCAGTACTTC
CASRRTEPSYEQYF
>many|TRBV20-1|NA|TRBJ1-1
TGCAGTGCTGCCCGGACCATGAACACTGAAGCTTTCTTT
CSAARTMNTEAFF
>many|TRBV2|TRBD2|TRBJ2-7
TGTGCCAGCAGTGAGAGCGGGGCCGCTCAGCCCTACGAGCAGTACTTC
CASSESGAAQPYEQYF
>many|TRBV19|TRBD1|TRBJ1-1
TGTGCCAGTAGTATGGGGGGGACAGTGAACACTGAAGCTTTCTTT
CASSMGGTVNTEAFF
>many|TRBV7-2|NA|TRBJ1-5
TGTGCCAGCAGCTTGAGGGGTGGGAATCAGCCCCAGCATTTT
CASSLRGGNQPQHF
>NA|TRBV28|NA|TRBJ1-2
TGTGCCAGCAGTCGTGGTTACTATGGCTACACCTTC
CASSRGYYGYTF
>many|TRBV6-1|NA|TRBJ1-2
TGTGCCAGCAGCGCCGGGCAGGGAGGGAACTATGGCTACACCTTC
CASSAGQGGNYGYTF
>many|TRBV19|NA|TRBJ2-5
TGTGCCAGTAGTCCTTTATACCGGGACAACCAAGAGACCCAGTACTTC
CASSPLYRDNQETQYF
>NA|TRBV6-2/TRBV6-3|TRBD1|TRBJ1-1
TGTGCCACTACACCGACAGGGAGGAACACTGAAGCTTTCTTT
CATTPTGRNTEAFF
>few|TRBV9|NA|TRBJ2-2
TGTGCCAGCAGCGTTCTGGGAACCGGGGAGCTGTTTTTT
CASSVLGTGELFF
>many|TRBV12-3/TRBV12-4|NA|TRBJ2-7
TGTGCCAGCAGATTTTCAGGTGCTCGACTCTACGAGCAGTACTTC
CASRFSGARLYEQYF
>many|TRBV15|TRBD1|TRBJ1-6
TGTGCCACCAGCAGAAGTAGGGGGACAGGGGGCAGATCACCCCTCCACTTT
CATSRSRGTGGRSPLHF
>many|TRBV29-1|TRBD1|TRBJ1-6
TGCAGCGTCGCCGGGACAGAAAATTCACCCCTCCACTTT
CSVAGTENSPLHF
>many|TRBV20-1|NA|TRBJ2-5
TGCAGTGCTAGAGATTCGGAGGGGATCGGGGAGACCCAGTACTTC
CSARDSEGIGETQYF
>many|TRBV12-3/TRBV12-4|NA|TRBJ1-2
TGTGCCAGCAGTTTACGGGGAATCCTCTATGGCTACACCTTC
CASSLRGILYGYTF
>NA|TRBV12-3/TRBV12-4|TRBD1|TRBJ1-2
TGTGCCAGCAGTTTAACGAGGGGGCGTGATGGCTACACCTTC
CASSLTRGRDGYTF
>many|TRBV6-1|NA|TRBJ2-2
TGTGCCAGCCGGGGGACGGTGAACACCGGGGAGCTGTTTTTT
CASRGTVNTGELFF
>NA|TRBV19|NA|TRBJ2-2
TGTGCCAGTGGTAGCGTAGTTGTCGGGGAGCTGTTTTTT
CASGSVVVGELFF
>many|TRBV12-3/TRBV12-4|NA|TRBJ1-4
TGTGCCAGCAGTTTTAGTGGGTATGAAAAACTGTTTTTT
CASSFSGYEKLFF
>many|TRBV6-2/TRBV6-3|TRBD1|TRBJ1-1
TGTGCCAGCAAGACTGTCCACAGGGGGATTAACACTGAAGCTTTCTTT
CASKTVHRGINTEAFF
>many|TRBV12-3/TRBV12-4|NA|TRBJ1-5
TGTGCCAGCAGTCCGGACGGGGGTAGGGATCAGCCCCAGCATTTT
CASSPDGGRDQPQHF